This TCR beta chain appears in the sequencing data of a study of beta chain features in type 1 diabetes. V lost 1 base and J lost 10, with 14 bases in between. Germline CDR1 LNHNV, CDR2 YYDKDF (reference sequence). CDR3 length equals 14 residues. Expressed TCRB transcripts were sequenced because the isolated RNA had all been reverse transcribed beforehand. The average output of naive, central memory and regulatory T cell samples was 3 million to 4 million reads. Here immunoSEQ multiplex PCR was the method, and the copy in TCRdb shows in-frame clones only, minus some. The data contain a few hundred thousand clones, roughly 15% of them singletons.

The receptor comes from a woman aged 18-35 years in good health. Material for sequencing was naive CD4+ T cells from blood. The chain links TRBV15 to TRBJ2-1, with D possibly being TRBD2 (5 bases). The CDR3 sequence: CATSRALAQREQFF. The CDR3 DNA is TGTGCCACCAGCAGAGCCCTAGCTCAGCGGGAGCAGTTCTTC.